This T cell receptor (beta chain) was sequenced in a study of shared clonotypes between healthy human individuals. The CDR3 runs to 13 residues. Per germline, CDR1 MDHEN and CDR2 SYDVKM. Trimming shortened V by 2 bases and J by 1 base, and 5 bases separated the two germline ends. Clones were read by immunoSEQ multiplex PCR, and TCRdb kept only the in-frame ones, dropping some. The table lists over 300,000 clones, 87% of them singletons. The J gene is TRBJ2-5, the V gene TRBV28; D remains ambiguous. Sequences were obtained from memory CD8+ T cells sorted from blood. Indicated subset: CD45RO+ cells pooled with CCR7-negative TemRA cells. The sequence was obtained from a man aged 18-30 years in good health. CDR3 sequence (DNA): TGTGCCAGCAGTTTAAACGGCCAAGAGACCCAGTACTTC. This sequence encodes CASSLNGQETQYF.